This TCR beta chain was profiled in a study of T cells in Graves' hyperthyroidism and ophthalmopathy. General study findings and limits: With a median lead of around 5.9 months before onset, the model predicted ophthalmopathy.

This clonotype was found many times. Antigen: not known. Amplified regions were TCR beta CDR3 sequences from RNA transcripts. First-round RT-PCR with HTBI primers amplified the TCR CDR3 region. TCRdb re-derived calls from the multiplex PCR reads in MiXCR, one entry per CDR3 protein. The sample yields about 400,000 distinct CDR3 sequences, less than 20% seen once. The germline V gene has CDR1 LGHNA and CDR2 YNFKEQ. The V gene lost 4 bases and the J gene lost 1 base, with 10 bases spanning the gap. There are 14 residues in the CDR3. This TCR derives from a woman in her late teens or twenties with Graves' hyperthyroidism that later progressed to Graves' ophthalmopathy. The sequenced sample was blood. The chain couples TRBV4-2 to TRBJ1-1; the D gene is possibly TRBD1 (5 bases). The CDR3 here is CASSPDSKNTEAFF. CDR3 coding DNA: TGTGCCAGCAGCCCAGACAGCAAGAACACTGAAGCTTTCTTT.